These 15 T cell receptor beta chains were all obtained from the same sample, sequenced in a study of T cell responses to AZD1222 COVID-19 vaccine. Using immunoSEQ multiplex PCR, the repertoire was profiled, and TCRdb retains in-frame clones only, with some absent. The data hold about 96,000 clones, with about 89% observed a single time. The source was peripheral blood, collected on day 0 of AZD1222 vaccination. These receptors were obtained from an adult in good health.

The table lists this clone with a count of one. The chain links TRBV7-2 to TRBJ2-1, with D hard to call. The germline gives CDR1 SGHTA, CDR2 FQGNSA. Trimming left V 4 bases short and J 7 bases short, with 8 bases between. The CDR3 contains 12 residues. As DNA, the CDR3 is TGTGCCAGCAGCTCAACTCGGAATGAGCAGTTCTTC. Translated, it gives CASSSTRNEQFF.

This clone appeared a few times. The V and J genes are TRBV4-1 and TRBJ1-2; D is unclear. CDR3 size: 15 residues. Germline V lookup: CDR1 MGHRA, CDR2 YSYEKL. Trimming left V 3 bases short and J 2 bases short, with 13 bases between. CDR3 in DNA: TGCGCCAGCAGCCATCGACACGGTGGGAACTATGGCTACACCTTC. Residues: CASSHRHGGNYGYTF.

The table lists this clone with a count of one. This CDR3 is CASSSAGLAGYNEQFF. In DNA, the CDR3 is TGTGCCAGCAGCTCAGCGGGACTAGCGGGGTACAATGAGCAGTTCTTC. The V gene is TRBV5-4, the J gene TRBJ2-1, with 13 positions matching TRBD2. J gave up 4 bases and V 3 bases, and 4 bases lay outside the gene matches. Germline values: CDR1 SGHNT, CDR2 YYREEE (reference sequence). The CDR3 loop spans 16 amino acids.

The V gene is TRBV5-6, the J gene TRBJ1-2; 8 bases are shared with TRBD1. V lost 4 bases, J lost 8 bases, and 7 bases stayed unmatched. Germline CDR1 and CDR2: SGHDT and YYEEEE. The CDR3 loop spans 13 amino acids. The CDR3 DNA follows: TGTGCCAGCAGCCCCGAAAGGGACAGGGGCTACACCTTC. Protein: CASSPERDRGYTF.

The J gene is TRBJ1-2, the V gene TRBV7-2; D is undetermined. Trimming took 1 base from V and 3 from J, leaving 9 bases between them. Germline V gene sequence: CDR1 SGHTA, CDR2 FQGNSA. CDR3 length: 14 amino acids. The CDR3 region is CASSLDTAYYGYTF. In DNA, the CDR3 is TGTGCCAGCAGCTTAGATACGGCGTACTATGGCTACACCTTC.

The chain recombines TRBV30 with TRBJ1-1; D remains unclear. V was cut by 0 bases and J by 5 bases, with 10 bases left in between. Germline V gene sequence: CDR1 GTSNPN, CDR2 SVGIG (reference sequence). CDR3 size: 13 residues. The CDR3 coding sequence is TGTGCCTGGAGTGTTTTGAGTCGGACTGAAGCTTTCTTT. This translates into CAWSVLSRTEAFF.

The chain recombines TRBV6-6 with TRBJ1-1; 8 bases line up with TRBD1. Germline V gives CDR1 MNHNY, CDR2 SVGAGI (reference sequence). The CDR3 contains 15 residues. V was clipped by 8 bases and J by 2 bases; unmatched bases: 10. The CDR3 loop is CASYDRGFLNTEAFF. CDR3 bases: TGTGCCAGCTATGACAGGGGATTTTTAAACACTGAAGCTTTCTTT.

The rearrangement joins TRBV5-6 to TRBJ1-2; D is perhaps TRBD1 (5 bases). CDR3 length: 13 amino acids. Trimming took off 3 bases at V and 7 bases at J, with 13 bases between the two ends. From germline, CDR1 is SGHDT and CDR2 YYEEEE. The CDR3 sequence is CASSWAGDGGYTF. CDR3 nucleotides: TGTGCCAGCAGCTGGGCCGGGGACGGTGGCTACACCTTC.

CDR3 loop: CASNNPKEGGGQTDTQYF. The CDR3 DNA follows: TGTGCCAGCAACAACCCCAAAGAGGGCGGGGGGCAAACAGATACGCAGTATTTT. The J gene is TRBJ2-3, the V gene TRBV9; 8 positions match TRBD2. The CDR3 is 18 amino acids. Germline assignment: CDR1 SGDLS and CDR2 YYNGEE. With V trimmed by 6 bases and J by 3 bases, 18 bases remained unmatched.

The chain couples TRBV28 to TRBJ1-1; possibly TRBD1 for D (6 bases). Per germline, CDR1 MDHEN and CDR2 SYDVKM. Deletions cut 1 base from V and 1 base from J, with 10 bases between. This CDR3 spans 15 amino acids. CDR3 in amino acids: CASSLFAGANTEAFF. CDR3 DNA: TGTGCCAGCAGTTTATTTGCAGGGGCGAACACTGAAGCTTTCTTT.

CDR3: CAWSGGRNYGYTF. The CDR3 DNA sequence: TGTGCCTGGAGTGGAGGCAGAAACTATGGCTACACCTTC. The J gene is TRBJ1-2, the V gene TRBV30; D is undetermined. Trimming cost V 1 base and J 2 bases, with 8 bases left between them. In germline, CDR1 is GTSNPN, CDR2 SVGIG (reference sequence). The CDR3 has 13 amino acids.

To note about this clone: The germline gene is not matched at one end of the junction; a read error may be the cause. This chain links TRBV3-1 (or the pseudogene TRBV3-2) with TRBJ2-5; no clear D gene. The CDR3 runs to 12 residues. The V gene's germline CDR1 is LGHDT and CDR2 YNNKEL (reference sequence). Here the CDR3 DNA reads TGTGCCAGCAGCCAAGCCAGACGGCTTATGGACTTC. Its protein is CASSQARRLMDF.

The CDR3 DNA sequence: TGCAGCGTTGTAAACAGATACTACAATGAGCAGTTCTTC. Translating it yields CSVVNRYYNEQFF. This chain connects TRBV29-1 to TRBJ2-1; D gene ambiguous. CDR1 SQVTM and CDR2 ANQGSEA come from the germline V gene. This CDR3 contains 13 residues. The V gene lost 4 bases and the J gene lost 3 bases, with 10 bases spanning the gap.

This clone was seen a few times. The chain recombines TRBV13 with TRBJ2-1; D is unclear. In germline, CDR1 is PRHDT, CDR2 FYEKMQ (reference sequence). CDR3 length: 14 residues. Between the trimmed V and J ends, which lost 5 bases and 0 bases, there was a span of 8 bases. CDR3 in amino acids: CASSLTTSYNEQFF. CDR3 in DNA: TGTGCCAGCAGCCTAACTACCTCCTACAATGAGCAGTTCTTC.

DNA of the CDR3: TGTGCCAGCAGCCAGGACAGGGCAGCTGAAAAACTGTTTTTT. It specifies CASSQDRAAEKLFF. The V gene is TRBV3-1 (or the pseudogene TRBV3-2), the J gene TRBJ1-4; 8 bases align to TRBD1. Trimming took 3 bases from V and 7 from J; bases not matched to a gene: 4. Germline CDR1 is LGHDT and CDR2 is YNNKEL (reference sequence). This CDR3 has 14 amino acids.